This T cell receptor (beta chain) was captured by sequencing in a study of cytomegalovirus exposure and HLA in healthy donors. General observations from the study: A previous analysis found most TCR beta V segments productive roughly 87% or roughly 30% of the time.

The primer mix had 60 Vbeta and 13 Jbeta primers. Profiled with immunoSEQ multiplex PCR; TCRdb holds only in-frame clones, not every one. This sample has some 200,000 clones, with 77% found just once. The CDR3 consists of 13 residues. V was clipped by 1 base and J by 6 bases; unmatched bases: 3. Per germline, CDR1 LGHNT and CDR2 FRNRAP. This clone was detected once. Its antigen is unidentified. The clonotype comes from an older woman in good health and CMV-seropositive. The V gene is TRBV12-5, the J gene TRBJ2-7; TRBD1 agrees at 7 bases. The sequenced sample was PBMCs. Here the CDR3 reads CASGLGGGTEQYF. The CDR3 DNA sequence: TGTGCTAGTGGTTTGGGAGGGGGCACCGAGCAGTACTTC.